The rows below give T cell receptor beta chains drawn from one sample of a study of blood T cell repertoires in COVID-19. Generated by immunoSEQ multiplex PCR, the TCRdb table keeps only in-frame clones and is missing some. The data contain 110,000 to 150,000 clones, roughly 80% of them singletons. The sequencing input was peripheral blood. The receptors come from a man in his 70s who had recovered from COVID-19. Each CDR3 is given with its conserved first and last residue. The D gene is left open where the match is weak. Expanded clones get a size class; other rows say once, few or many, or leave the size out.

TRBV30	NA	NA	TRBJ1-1	TGTGCCTGGATAGAGATTAAGGGGAAAGCTTTCTTT	CAWIEIKGKAFF
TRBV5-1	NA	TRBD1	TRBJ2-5	TGCGCCAGCAGCGTACAACAGGGGGCCCAGTACTTC	CASSVQQGAQYF
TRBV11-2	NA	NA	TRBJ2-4	TGTGCCAGCAGCCACTGGGGGGACAGCGCCAAAAACATTCAGTACTTC	CASSHWGDSAKNIQYF
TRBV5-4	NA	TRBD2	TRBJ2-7	TGTGCCAGCACCTCTCTAGCGGGAGGGACCTACGAGCAGTACTTC	CASTSLAGGTYEQYF
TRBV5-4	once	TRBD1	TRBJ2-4	TGTGCCAGCAGCTTAGGACAGGGAAACATTCAGTACTTC	CASSLGQGNIQYF
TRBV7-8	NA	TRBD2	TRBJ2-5	TGTGCCAGCAGCTTAGGGCTAGCGGGAGGCGAGACCCAGTACTTC	CASSLGLAGGETQYF
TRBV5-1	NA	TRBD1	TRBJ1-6	TGCGCCAGCAGCCGGGGGCGTCCGGGACAGGAAAATTCACCCCTCCACTTT	CASSRGRPGQENSPLHF
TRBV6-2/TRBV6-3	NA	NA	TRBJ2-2	TGTGCCAGCAGTTACATACAGACCACCGGGGAGCTGTTTTTT	CASSYIQTTGELFF
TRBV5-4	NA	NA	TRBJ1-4	TGTGCCAGCCAGACATGGGGCCAGGGCTATGAAAAACTGTTTTTT	CASQTWGQGYEKLFF
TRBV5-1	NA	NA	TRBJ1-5	TGCGCCAGCAGCTTGGCCCAGAATCAGCCCCAGCATTTT	CASSLAQNQPQHF
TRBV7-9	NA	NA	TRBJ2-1	TGTGCCAGCAGCCCCCCGAGCGGGGGCAGGGGGAATGAGCAGTTCTTC	CASSPPSGGRGNEQFF
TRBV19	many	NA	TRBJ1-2	TGTGCCAGTAGGACCCCGCGGGGTGGCTACACCTTC	CASRTPRGGYTF
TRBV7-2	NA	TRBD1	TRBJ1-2	TGTGCCAGCAGCGGACAGGGACAGGGGGCAGGGGGCTACACCTTC	CASSGQGQGAGGYTF
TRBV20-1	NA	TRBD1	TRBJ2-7	TGCAGTGCTAGTCGGGGACAGGGGAATTACGAGCAGTACTTC	CSASRGQGNYEQYF
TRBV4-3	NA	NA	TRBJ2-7	TGCGCCAGCAGCCAAGAAGTTGGAGGCTACGAGCAGTACTTC	CASSQEVGGYEQYF
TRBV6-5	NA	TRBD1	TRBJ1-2	TGTGCCAGCAGTTACGACAGGGTGGGCTATGGCTACACCTTC	CASSYDRVGYGYTF
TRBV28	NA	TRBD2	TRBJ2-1	TGTGCCAGCAGTTTCCTCGCGGGAGGAGGGAATGAGCAGTTCTTC	CASSFLAGGGNEQFF
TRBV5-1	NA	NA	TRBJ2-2	TGCGCCAGCAGCTTGATGGGCGGGACGAACACCGGGGAGCTGTTTTTT	CASSLMGGTNTGELFF
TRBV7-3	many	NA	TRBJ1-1	TGTGCCAGCCGAGGTTGGGACACTGAAGCTTTCTTT	CASRGWDTEAFF
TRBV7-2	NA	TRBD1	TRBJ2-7	TGTGCCAGCAGCCTCGGACAGGGGGCTTGGGAGCAGTACTTC	CASSLGQGAWEQYF
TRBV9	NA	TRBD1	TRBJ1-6	TGTGCCAGCAGCGTAGGGCAGGGGGTCTCACCCCTCCACTTT	CASSVGQGVSPLHF
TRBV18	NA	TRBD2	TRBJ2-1	TGTGCCAGCTCACGCCGACAATTTACTAGCGGAGCAGACAATGAGCAGTTCTTC	CASSRRQFTSGADNEQFF
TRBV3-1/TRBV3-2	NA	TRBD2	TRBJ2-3	TGTGCCAGCAGCCAAGAGGCCAGCGGGAGACTAGGGGATACGCAGTATTTT	CASSQEASGRLGDTQYF